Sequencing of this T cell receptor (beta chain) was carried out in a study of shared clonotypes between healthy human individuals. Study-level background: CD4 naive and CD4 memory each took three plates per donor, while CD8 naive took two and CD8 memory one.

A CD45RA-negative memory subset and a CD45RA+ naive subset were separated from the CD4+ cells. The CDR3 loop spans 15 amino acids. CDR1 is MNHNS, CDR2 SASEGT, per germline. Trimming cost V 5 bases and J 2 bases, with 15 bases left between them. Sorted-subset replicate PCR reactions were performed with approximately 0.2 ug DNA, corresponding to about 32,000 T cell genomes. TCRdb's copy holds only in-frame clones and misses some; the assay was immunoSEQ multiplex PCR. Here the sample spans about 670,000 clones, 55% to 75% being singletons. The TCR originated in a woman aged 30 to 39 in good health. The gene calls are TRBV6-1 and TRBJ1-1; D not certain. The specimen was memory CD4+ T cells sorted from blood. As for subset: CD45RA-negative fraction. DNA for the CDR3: TGTGCCAGCAGTCGTCCCCCTGGGGTAAACACTGAAGCTTTCTTT. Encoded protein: CASSRPPGVNTEAFF.